This T cell receptor beta chain derives from a study of T cell responses to AZD1222 COVID-19 vaccine. Study-wide findings and caveats: Two doses of AZD1222 preceded a rise in Spike-specific TCR breadth and depth. The reported proportion of spike-specific TCRs targeting unmutated variant regions was nearly half.

Regarding this clone: The antigen remains undetermined.

Measured with immunoSEQ multiplex PCR; TCRdb has only the in-frame clones, and not every one. The data contain about 140,000 clones, approximately 88% of them singletons. Germline lookup yields CDR1 MNHNY and CDR2 SVGAGI (reference sequence). V was shortened by 2 bases and J by 5 bases, with 12 bases between the two germline ends. This CDR3 has 14 residues. The source was peripheral blood, collected on day 0 of AZD1222 vaccination. This clonotype originated in an adult in good health. The rearrangement uses TRBV6-6 and TRBJ1-1; tentatively, D is TRBD1 (5 bases). This chain's CDR3 is CASSYGQGWTEAFF. CDR3 in DNA: TGTGCCAGCAGTTACGGGCAGGGATGGACTGAAGCTTTCTTT.